This entry concerns a single T cell receptor beta chain. What it binds is not known. CD45RO-negative CD8 cells positively selected for CCR7 made up the naive population, which excluded terminally differentiated effector memory CD45RA+ cells. Authors' methods: Quality scores were absent from the junction-only immunoSEQ sequences, so filtering differed. Generated by immunoSEQ multiplex PCR, the TCRdb table keeps only in-frame clones and is missing some. Clone size and V and J calls were adopted from that table, with D and trimming inferred from the DNA. Of roughly 600,000 clones in the sample, roughly 98% are singletons; the top ten hold approximately 0.33%. This entry comes from a study of shared clonotypes between healthy human individuals. Study overall: Researchers assigned three CD4 naive, three CD4 memory, two CD8 naive and one CD8 memory plate to each donor.

J was trimmed by 4 bases and V by 0 bases; bases with no gene match: 9. Germline V gene data show CDR1 as SGHRS and CDR2 as YFSETQ. The CDR3 runs 17 residues. General study results and limits: Across a few donors, naive CD4 shared roughly 5%, naive CD8 3% to 3.5%, memory CD4 roughly 2.3%, memory CD8 about 0.4%.

The sequence came from a man aged 25 to 40 in good health. The chain links TRBV5-1 to TRBJ2-7; the match to TRBD1 covers 11 bases. The sequencing input was naive CD8+ T cells sorted from blood. The CDR3: CASSLGRDRGLGYEQYF. Here the CDR3 DNA reads TGCGCCAGCAGCTTGGGCCGGGACAGGGGGTTAGGGTACGAGCAGTACTTC.